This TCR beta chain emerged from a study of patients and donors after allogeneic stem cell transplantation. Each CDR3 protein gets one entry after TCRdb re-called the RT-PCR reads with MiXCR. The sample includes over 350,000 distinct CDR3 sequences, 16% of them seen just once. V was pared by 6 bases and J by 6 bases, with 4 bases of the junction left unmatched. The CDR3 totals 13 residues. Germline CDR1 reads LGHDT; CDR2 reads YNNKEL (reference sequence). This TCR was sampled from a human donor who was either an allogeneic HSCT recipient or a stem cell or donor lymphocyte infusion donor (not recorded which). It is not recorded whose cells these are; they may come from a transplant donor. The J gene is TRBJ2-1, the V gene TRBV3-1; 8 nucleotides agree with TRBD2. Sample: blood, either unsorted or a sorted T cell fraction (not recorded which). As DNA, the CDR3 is TGTGCCAGCAGAGACGGGGGGGGCAATGAGCAGTTCTTC. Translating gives CASRDGGGNEQFF.